The 32 T cell receptor beta chains in this list originate from one sample, sequenced in a study of Graves' ophthalmopathy and Graves' hyperthyroidism. RNA transcripts yielded amplified TCR beta CDR3 regions. Following a first-round RT-PCR that used HTBI primers, a second-round multiplex PCR was carried out. TCRdb redid the calling of the multiplex PCR reads with MiXCR, one entry per CDR3 protein. The sample includes 650,000 to 900,000 distinct CDR3 sequences, 40% of them seen just once. Sequences were obtained from peripheral blood. These receptors came from an adult man with Graves' ophthalmopathy.

This rearrangement joins TRBV7-1 to TRBJ1-2; D not certain. TRBV7-1 carries the ORF label, with uncertain function. V shed 1 base and J shed 4 bases, with 13 bases lying between them. The CDR3 extends over 15 amino acids. CDR3 residues: CASSSDSQTLYGYTF. The CDR3 DNA follows: TGTGCCAGCAGCTCAGACAGCCAGACCCTCTATGGCTACACCTTC.

This clonotype has ten or more counts. This chain joins TRBV7-9 and TRBJ1-4; D is uncertain. The CDR3 runs 15 residues. Trimming removed 1 base from V and 0 bases from J, with 6 bases in between. Looked up from germline, CDR1 is SEHNR and CDR2 is FQNEAQ (reference sequence). CDR3 coding DNA: TGTGCCAGCAGCTTAGGAAGCTCAACTAATGAAAAACTGTTTTTT. It encodes CASSLGSSTNEKLFF.

Points on this clonotype: One end of the junction does not line up with germline, which may come from a read error. This rearrangement joins TRBV24-1 to TRBJ1-5; 8 nucleotides match TRBD1. CDR3 length equals 17 residues. Germline V gene lookup returns CDR1 KGHDR and CDR2 SFDVKD. The CDR3 coding sequence is TGTGCCAGCAGTTCAGGACAGGGCGGACGCAAATGGCAGCCCCAGCATTTT. Translated: CASSSGQGGRKWQPQHF.

This clonotype has just a few counts. A single base separates this from a much larger clone, so it may be a read error. This chain joins TRBV2 and TRBJ2-7, with D uncertain. In germline, CDR1 is SNHLY, CDR2 FYNNEI. The CDR3 is made up of 14 amino acids. Between the trimmed V and J ends, which lost 4 bases and 0 bases, there was a span of 10 bases. CDR3 sequence: CASSGNPSSYEQYF. CDR3 DNA: TGTGCCAGCAGTGGAAACCCGAGCTCCTACGAGCAGTACTTC.

This clonotype has at least ten counts. The gene calls are TRBV7-9 and TRBJ1-1; D is possibly TRBD1 (5 bases). The V end lost 1 base, the J end lost 4 bases, and 13 bases lay between the germline ends. Germline CDR1 SEHNR, CDR2 FQNEAQ (reference sequence). The CDR3 runs 15 residues. CDR3 sequence (DNA): TGTGCCAGCAGCTTAGGGCAGGGAATACGCACTGAAGCTTTCTTT. This gives the protein CASSLGQGIRTEAFF.

This clonotype occurred a few times. The V call is TRBV19, the J call TRBJ1-1; tentatively, D is TRBD1 (6 bases). In germline, CDR1 is LNHDA, CDR2 SQIVND (reference sequence). V was shortened by 11 bases and J by 1 base, with 14 bases between the two germline ends. The CDR3 totals 13 residues. Here the CDR3 reads CAWSQDRNTEAFF. Here the CDR3 DNA reads TGTGCCTGGAGTCAGGACAGGAACACTGAAGCTTTCTTT.

V usage is TRBV20-1 and J usage is TRBJ2-7; no reliable D call. This CDR3 has 11 residues. V dropped 3 bases and J dropped 6 bases, with 9 bases sitting between them. The germline V gene encodes CDR1 DFQATT and CDR2 SNEGSKA (reference sequence). CDR3 amino acids: CSASFVGEQYF. CDR3 bases: TGCAGTGCTAGTTTCGTGGGCGAGCAGTACTTC.

The chain recombines TRBV4-1 with TRBJ1-5; no clear D. CDR1 and CDR2 (germline): MGHRA, YSYEKL. The CDR3 runs to 13 residues. The germline V and J ends were trimmed by 4 bases and 4 bases, with 8 bases remaining between them. The CDR3 region is CASSPRNNQPQHF. CDR3 sequence (DNA): TGCGCCAGCAGCCCTCGGAATAATCAGCCCCAGCATTTT.

This chain uses TRBV2 with TRBJ2-7; TRBD1 aligns across 8 bases. This CDR3 has 17 residues. Germline trimming cut 6 bases from V and 5 bases from J; bases unmatched to any gene: 18. The germline gives CDR1 SNHLY, CDR2 FYNNEI. CDR3 in amino acids: CASSPPAGGAGANEQYF. DNA of the CDR3: TGTGCCAGCAGCCCACCGGCAGGGGGCGCTGGGGCCAACGAGCAGTACTTC.

This chain connects TRBV25-1 to TRBJ1-4; possible D gene TRBD1, 6 bases. V lost 8 bases and J lost 3, with 19 bases in between. The CDR3 is 16 residues long. Germline CDR1 MGHDK, CDR2 SYGVNS. In DNA, the CDR3 is TGTGCCAGCTACTGGGTGGGGGGCGCAGCTAATGAAAAACTGTTTTTT. Protein sequence: CASYWVGGAANEKLFF.

Only a few counts were recorded for this clonotype. The CDR3 coding sequence is TGTGCCAGCAGCATGGGGGGGGGCGGGAACACTGAAGCTTTCTTT. Protein product: CASSMGGGGNTEAFF. V and J are TRBV9 and TRBJ1-1; D is possibly TRBD1 (6 bases). V was cut by 4 bases and J by 1 base, with 14 bases left in between. The CDR3 has 15 amino acids. The V gene's germline CDR1 is SGDLS and CDR2 YYNGEE.

This clonotype came up many times. The chain employs TRBV24-1 and TRBJ2-7; no clear D. Germline-derived CDR1 and CDR2 are KGHDR and SFDVKD. V lost 4 bases, J lost 4 bases, and 16 bases lay in between. This CDR3 contains 15 residues. CDR3 DNA: TGTGCCACCAGTGACAGCTCCTTGGCAATTTACGAGCAGTACTTC. Translating it yields CATSDSSLAIYEQYF.

The chain has TRBV29-1 and TRBJ1-2; D may be TRBD1 (6 bases). Germline CDR1 reads SQVTM; CDR2 reads ANQGSEA. The V end lost 4 bases, the J end lost 11 bases, and 11 bases lay between the germline ends. This CDR3 contains 10 residues. The CDR3 region is CSVGGGLYTF. CDR3 in DNA: TGCAGCGTTGGAGGGGGATTGTACACCTTC.

V and J are TRBV2 and TRBJ1-2; tentatively, D is TRBD1 (6 bases). Trimming shortened V by 6 bases and J by 10 bases, and 12 bases separated the two germline ends. Germline CDR1 and CDR2: SNHLY and FYNNEI. This CDR3 is built from 11 residues. The CDR3 protein is CASRGAEDYTF. In nucleotides, the CDR3 is TGTGCCAGCAGGGGGGCCGAGGACTACACCTTC.

CDR3 nucleotides: TGTGCCAGCAGCCCATGGGACGGCCCTGGGGCCAACGTCCTGACTTTC. Protein sequence: CASSPWDGPGANVLTF. The V call is TRBV7-9, the J call TRBJ2-6, with D perhaps matching TRBD1 or TRBD2 (5 bases each). The CDR3 consists of 16 residues. V was shortened by 5 bases and J by 2 bases, with 13 bases between the two germline ends. CDR1 is SEHNR, CDR2 FQNEAQ, per germline (reference sequence).

The chain is built from TRBV7-9 and TRBJ1-6; D not resolved. Per the germline V gene, CDR1 is SEHNR and CDR2 is FQNEAQ (reference sequence). The CDR3 sequence is 15 residues long. Trimming pared 5 bases from V and 10 bases from J, leaving 18 bases between. The CDR3 bases are TGTGCCAGCAGCACCCGTGGCGGGGAGCGCTCACCCCTCCACTTT. Translating gives CASSTRGGERSPLHF.

About this clonotype: A clone one base away is much larger, so this may be a read error. This chain links TRBV7-3 with TRBJ1-2; possibly TRBD1 for D (5 bases). CDR3 length: 13 residues. Germline loops: CDR1 SGHTA, CDR2 FQGTGA. The CDR3 spells CASSQAGNYGYAF. The CDR3 coding sequence is TGTGCCAGCAGCCAGGCAGGGAACTATGGCTACGCCTTC. The variable domain in full, with the rest retrieved from reference TRBV7-3 and TRBJ1-2, is GAGVSQTPSNKVTEKGKYVELRCDPISGHTALYWYRQSLGQGPEFLIYFQGTGAADDSGLPNDRFFAVRPEGSVSTLKIQRTERGDSAVYLCASSQAGNYGYAFGSGTRLTVV.

A few counts support this clonotype. The chain recombines TRBV2 with TRBJ1-2; D might be TRBD1 (5 bases). Germline V gives CDR1 SNHLY, CDR2 FYNNEI. Trimming removed 5 bases from V and 1 base from J, with 11 bases in between. This CDR3 has 14 amino acids. This chain's CDR3 is CASSPRTSNYGYTF. CDR3 nucleotides: TGTGCCAGCAGTCCGCGGACAAGTAACTATGGCTACACCTTC.

The genes are TRBV9 and TRBJ2-2, with D perhaps TRBD1 or TRBD2 (5 bases each). The CDR3 runs 14 residues. The germline V gene has CDR1 SGDLS and CDR2 YYNGEE. Trimming shortened V by 2 bases and J by 6 bases, and 11 bases separated the two germline ends. CDR3 DNA sequence: TGTGCCAGCAGCGTTGACCTGGGGGCCGGGGAGCTGTTTTTT. Its protein product is CASSVDLGAGELFF.

Many counts were recorded for this clonotype. The J gene is TRBJ1-6, the V gene TRBV11-2; the D is unclear. The CDR3 extends over 16 amino acids. The germline gives CDR1 SGHAT, CDR2 FQNNGV. Trimming left V 1 base short and J 7 bases short, with 14 bases between. CDR3 sequence reads: CASSLVPGTQNSPLHF. DNA for the CDR3: TGTGCCAGCAGCTTAGTTCCAGGAACACAGAATTCACCCCTCCACTTT.

This chain links TRBV7-9 with TRBJ1-2; D is ambiguous. Between the trimmed V and J ends, which lost 2 bases and 12 bases, there was a span of 16 bases. The germline V gene has CDR1 SEHNR and CDR2 FQNEAQ (reference sequence). There are 13 residues in the CDR3. Here the CDR3 reads CASSLYSDSGNTF. The DNA of the CDR3 is TGTGCCAGCAGCTTATATAGTGACTCTGGAAACACCTTC.

The rearrangement uses TRBV7-3 and TRBJ2-5; D is unresolved. CDR3 size: 14 residues. Per the germline V gene, CDR1 is SGHTA and CDR2 is FQGTGA. The V end was cut by 5 bases, the J end by 0 bases, with 10 bases between. The CDR3 DNA sequence: TGTGCCAGCAGCGACGGGTCAGACCAAGAGACCCAGTACTTC. Translation gives CASSDGSDQETQYF.

In the case of this clonotype: A much larger clone lies one base from this, so it may be a read error. J is TRBJ1-5 and V is TRBV19; D unresolved. Germline V lookup: CDR1 LNHDA, CDR2 SQIVND (reference sequence). The CDR3 runs to 15 residues. As DNA, the CDR3 is TGTGCCAGTAGTAACGGACGGTATAGCAATCGGCCCCAGCATTTT. It codes for CASSNGRYSNRPQHF.

The CDR3 spells CASSLDIPGGAYEQYF. As DNA, the CDR3 is TGTGCCAGCAGCTTGGATATCCCAGGGGGAGCCTACGAGCAGTACTTC. The chain employs TRBV5-5 and TRBJ2-7; 7 bases align to TRBD1. The CDR3 runs 16 residues. V shed 0 bases and J 2 bases; nucleotides not matched to a gene: 8. Germline lookup yields CDR1 SGHKS and CDR2 YYEKEE (reference sequence).

Remarks on this clonotype: A single base separates this from a much larger clone, so it may be a read error. CDR3 sequence: CASSSSGCEQYF. DNA for the CDR3: TGTGCCAGCAGCTCCTCGGGTTGCGAGCAGTACTTC. The chain employs TRBV7-9 and TRBJ2-7, with unresolved D. The CDR3 length is 12 residues. The germline gives CDR1 SEHNR, CDR2 FQNEAQ (reference sequence). Trimming stripped 4 bases from V and 6 bases from J, with 10 bases between.

The chain is built from TRBV29-1 and TRBJ2-7; 7 bases line up with TRBD2. The CDR3 sequence is 15 residues long. V lost 4 bases to trimming and J lost 1 base; unmatched junction nucleotides: 10. The V gene's germline CDR1 is SQVTM and CDR2 ANQGSEA. CDR3 residues: CSVVRDGLGSYEQYF. The CDR3 DNA reads as TGCAGCGTTGTGCGGGACGGACTAGGGTCCTACGAGCAGTACTTC.

V gene TRBV24-1 combines with J gene TRBJ1-1, with 10 bases fitting TRBD1. The V gene's germline CDR1 is KGHDR and CDR2 SFDVKD. The length of the CDR3 is 17 residues. V trimming: 4 bases; J trimming: 3 bases; junction bases outside the gene matches: 10. CDR3 DNA: TGTGCCACCAGTGACCCAGGGACAGGGGATGAGGACACTGAAGCTTTCTTT. It encodes CATSDPGTGDEDTEAFF.

The rearrangement joins TRBV4-3 to TRBJ1-1; D unresolved. The CDR3 length is 15 residues. Germline CDR1 is LGHNA and CDR2 is YSLEER. V shed 4 bases and J shed 1 base, with 13 bases lying between them. The CDR3 loop is CASSPQVFGNTEAFF. The CDR3 bases are TGCGCCAGCAGCCCTCAGGTATTCGGGAACACTGAAGCTTTCTTT.

Ten or more counts support this clonotype. This chain's CDR3 is CSASGRGDGYTF. The CDR3 region has the DNA TGCAGTGCTAGTGGACGTGGGGATGGCTACACCTTC. The rearrangement uses TRBV20-1 and TRBJ1-2; no reliable D call. Per germline, CDR1 DFQATT and CDR2 SNEGSKA (reference sequence). The CDR3 extends over 12 amino acids. V gave up 3 bases and J gave up 6 bases, with 11 bases separating them.

The chain uses TRBV7-9 and TRBJ1-2; 8 bases agree with TRBD1. The CDR3 sequence is 14 residues long. CDR1 is SEHNR, CDR2 FQNEAQ, per germline (reference sequence). J gave up 2 bases and V 2 bases, and 1 base lay outside the gene matches. CDR3 sequence (DNA): TGTGCCAGCAGCTTAAACAGGGGGAACTATGGCTACACCTTC. It specifies CASSLNRGNYGYTF.

In its sample, this clonotype was seen many times. V and J are TRBV19 and TRBJ1-5; D is uncertain. The V gene's germline CDR1 is LNHDA and CDR2 SQIVND (reference sequence). V was clipped by 5 bases and J by 0 bases, with 11 bases between them. This CDR3 has 15 residues. The CDR3: CASSQLSNSNQPQHF. The CDR3 DNA sequence: TGTGCCAGTAGTCAGTTGAGCAATAGCAATCAGCCCCAGCATTTT. Supplemented by reference TRBV19 and TRBJ1-5, the full variable domain reads DGGITQSPKYLFRKEGQNVTLSCEQNLNHDAMYWYRQDPGQGLRLIYYSQIVNDFQKGDIAEGYSVSREKKESFPLTVTSAQKNPTAFYLCASSQLSNSNQPQHFGDGTRLSIL.

This clonotype has ten or more counts. The chain recombines TRBV29-1 with TRBJ1-2; D not resolved. The CDR3 totals 14 residues. Germline V gene lookup returns CDR1 SQVTM and CDR2 ANQGSEA. V was pared by 4 bases and J by 8 bases, with 20 bases between. The CDR3 DNA sequence: TGCAGCGTTGTCCCCCAGAGTAATATTAGAGGCTACACCTTC. Translating it yields CSVVPQSNIRGYTF. Variable domain in full (rest from reference TRBV29-1 and TRBJ1-2): SAVISQKPSRDICQRGTSLTIQCQVDSQVTMMFWYRQQPGQSLTLIATANQGSEATYESGFVIDKFPISRPNLTFSTLTVSNMSPEDSSIYLCSVVPQSNIRGYTFGSGTRLTVV.